What follows describes a single TCR beta chain. Antigen: not known. This sample was included in a study of PD-L1 blockade in urothelial cancer. About the study: There were a median of approximately 140,000 T cells in blood samples. Broader study findings: Durable-benefit cases showed more tumor-associated blood clone expansion at 3 weeks.

CDR3 size: 15 residues. Germline trimming cut 2 bases from V and 0 bases from J; bases unmatched to any gene: 2. Per the germline V gene, CDR1 is SGHRS and CDR2 is YFSETQ. Measured with immunoSEQ multiplex PCR; TCRdb has only the in-frame clones, and not every one. The data hold more than 55,000 clones, with around 84% observed a single time. Each individual provided 1 to 8 samples (taken pretreatment and on-treatment). Specimen: PBMCs, collected around atezolizumab (anti-PD-L1) treatment. The sequence derives from a man in his fifties or sixties with urothelial cancer. The V and J genes are TRBV5-1 and TRBJ2-3; 8 bases agree with TRBD2. CDR3 amino acids: CASSFLAGSTDTQYF. DNA for the CDR3: TGCGCCAGCAGCTTTCTAGCGGGTAGCACAGATACGCAGTATTTT.